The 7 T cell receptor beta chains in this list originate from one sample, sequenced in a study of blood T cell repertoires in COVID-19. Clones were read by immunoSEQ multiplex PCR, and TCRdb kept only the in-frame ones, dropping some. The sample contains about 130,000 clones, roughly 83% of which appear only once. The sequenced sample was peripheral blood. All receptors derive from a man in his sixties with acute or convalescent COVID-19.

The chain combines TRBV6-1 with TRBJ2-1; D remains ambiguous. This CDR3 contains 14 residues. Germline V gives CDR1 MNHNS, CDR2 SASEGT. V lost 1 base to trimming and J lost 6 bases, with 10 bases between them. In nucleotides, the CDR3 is TGTGCCAGCAGTGAAGTTGCAGGAATCAATGAGCAGTTCTTC. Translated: CASSEVAGINEQFF.

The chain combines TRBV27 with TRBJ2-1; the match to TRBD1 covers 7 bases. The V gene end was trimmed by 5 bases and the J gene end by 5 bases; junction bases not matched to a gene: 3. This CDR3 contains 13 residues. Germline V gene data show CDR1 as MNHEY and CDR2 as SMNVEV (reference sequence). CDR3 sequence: CASSRQGNNEQFF. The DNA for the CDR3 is TGTGCCAGCAGTAGACAGGGCAACAATGAGCAGTTCTTC.

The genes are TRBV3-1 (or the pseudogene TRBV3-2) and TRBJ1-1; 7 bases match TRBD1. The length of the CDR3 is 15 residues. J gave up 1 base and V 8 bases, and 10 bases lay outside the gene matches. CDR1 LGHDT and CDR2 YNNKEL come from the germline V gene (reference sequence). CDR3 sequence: CASAPGGHRNTEAFF. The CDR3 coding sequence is TGTGCCAGCGCACCAGGGGGACATCGGAACACTGAAGCTTTCTTT.

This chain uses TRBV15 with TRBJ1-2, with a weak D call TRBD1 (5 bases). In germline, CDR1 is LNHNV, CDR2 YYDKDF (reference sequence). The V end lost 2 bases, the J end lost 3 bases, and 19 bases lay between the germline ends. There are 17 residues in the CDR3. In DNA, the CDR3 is TGTGCCACCAGCAGAAGGGCAGGTGGTCGGGGGTACTATGGCTACACCTTC. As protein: CATSRRAGGRGYYGYTF.

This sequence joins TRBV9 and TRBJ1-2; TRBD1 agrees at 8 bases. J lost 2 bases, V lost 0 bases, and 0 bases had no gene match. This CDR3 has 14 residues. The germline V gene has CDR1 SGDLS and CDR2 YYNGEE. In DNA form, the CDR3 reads TGTGCCAGCAGCGTAGGACAGGGGAACTATGGCTACACCTTC. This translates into CASSVGQGNYGYTF. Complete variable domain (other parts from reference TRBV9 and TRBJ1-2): DSGVTQTPKHLITATGQRVTLRCSPRSGDLSVYWYQQSLDQGLQFLIQYYNGEERAKGNILERFSAQQFPDLHSELNLSSLELGDSALYFCASSVGQGNYGYTFGSGTRLTVV.

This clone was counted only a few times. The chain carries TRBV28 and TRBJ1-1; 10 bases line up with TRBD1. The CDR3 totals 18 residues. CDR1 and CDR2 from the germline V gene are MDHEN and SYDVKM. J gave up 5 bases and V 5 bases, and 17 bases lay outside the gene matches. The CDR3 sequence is CASSLRDRGPLWETEAFF. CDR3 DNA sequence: TGTGCCAGCAGTCTCAGGGACAGGGGCCCCCTTTGGGAGACTGAAGCTTTCTTT.

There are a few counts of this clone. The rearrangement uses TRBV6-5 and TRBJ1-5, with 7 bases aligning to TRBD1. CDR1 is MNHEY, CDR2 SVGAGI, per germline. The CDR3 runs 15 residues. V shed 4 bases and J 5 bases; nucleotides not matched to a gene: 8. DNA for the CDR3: TGTGCCAGCAGTTTGCAGGGGGTCCCCGATCAGCCCCAGCATTTT. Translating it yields CASSLQGVPDQPQHF.